This TCR beta chain was sequenced during a study of blood T cell repertoires in COVID-19. Study-level background: Specimens from acute and convalescent COVID-19 originated in the United States, Italy and Spain. T cells, B-cell-depleted T cells, or PBMCs supplied cDNA or gDNA.

The authors' processing: Counts of nucleated cells, estimated from reference gene primer amplification, were obtained. Repertoires were generated with immunoSEQ multiplex PCR, while TCRdb's copy carries only in-frame clones and drops some. Clone size and the V and J calls come from that table; the DNA yielded D and trimming. The data show just under 45,000 clones, around 84% seen once. The sequencing input was peripheral blood. The clonotype comes from a human donor in a cohort sampled during active COVID-19.

CDR3 in DNA: TGTGCCAGCAGTTACGACAAAGGGACCCAGTACTTC. Translating gives CASSYDKGTQYF. The chain is built from TRBV6-2 or TRBV6-3 and TRBJ2-5; D gene ambiguous. V lost 2 bases, J lost 7 bases, and 8 bases lay in between. The CDR3 is made up of 12 amino acids. Germline CDR1 MNHEY, CDR2 SVGEGT.